This T cell receptor (beta chain) emerged from a study of blood T cell repertoires in COVID-19. The germline CDR1 and CDR2 sequences are SGHTA and FQGTGA. This CDR3 has 14 residues. V dropped 6 bases and J dropped 2; count of bases not matched to a gene: 5. In the study's own analysis: Estimated nucleated cell counts came from reference gene primer amplification. Measured with immunoSEQ multiplex PCR; TCRdb has only the in-frame clones, and not every one. The DNA gave D and trimming, while V, J and clone size come from that table. The sample records 95,000 to 130,000 clones, approximately 87% being singletons.

This chain links TRBV7-3 with TRBJ2-7; 9 positions agree with TRBD1. The sequenced material came from peripheral blood. The TCR was taken from a man aged 30-40 years with acute or convalescent COVID-19. CDR3 loop: CASRTGTGTYEQYF. DNA of the CDR3: TGTGCCAGCAGAACCGGGACAGGGACCTACGAGCAGTACTTC.